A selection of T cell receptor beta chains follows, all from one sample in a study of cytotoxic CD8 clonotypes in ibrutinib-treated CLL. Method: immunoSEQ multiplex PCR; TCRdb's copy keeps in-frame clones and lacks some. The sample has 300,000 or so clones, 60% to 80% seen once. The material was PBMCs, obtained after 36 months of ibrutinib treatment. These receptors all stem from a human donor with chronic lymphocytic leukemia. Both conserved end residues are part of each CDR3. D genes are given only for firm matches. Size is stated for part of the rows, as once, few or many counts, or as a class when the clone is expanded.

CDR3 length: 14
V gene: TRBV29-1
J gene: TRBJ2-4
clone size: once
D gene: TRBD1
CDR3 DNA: TGCAGCGTACAAAGGACAGGGGCCAAAAACATTCAGTACTTC
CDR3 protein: CSVQRTGAKNIQYF

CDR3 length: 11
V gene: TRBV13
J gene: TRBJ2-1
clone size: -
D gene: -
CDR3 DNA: TGTGCCAGCAGCTTCGAGAATTCGCAGTTCTTC
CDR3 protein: CASSFENSQFF

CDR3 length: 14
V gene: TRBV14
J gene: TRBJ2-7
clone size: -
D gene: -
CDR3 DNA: TGTGCCAGCAGCCCCTTGACATCGCCCTACGAGCAGTACTTC
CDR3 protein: CASSPLTSPYEQYF

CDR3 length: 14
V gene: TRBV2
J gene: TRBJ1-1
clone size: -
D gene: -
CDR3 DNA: TGTGCCAGCAGTGAAGACGTGGGTGAGACTGAAGCTTTCTTT
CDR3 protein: CASSEDVGETEAFF

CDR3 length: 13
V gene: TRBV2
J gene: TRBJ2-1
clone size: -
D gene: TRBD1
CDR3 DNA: TGTGCCAGCAGAGGGGACAGTTACAATGAGCAGTTCTTC
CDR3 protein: CASRGDSYNEQFF

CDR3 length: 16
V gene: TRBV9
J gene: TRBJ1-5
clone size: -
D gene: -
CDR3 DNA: TGTGCCAGCAGCGTAGGAGCGGGGAACAGCAATCAGCCCCAGCATTTT
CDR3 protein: CASSVGAGNSNQPQHF

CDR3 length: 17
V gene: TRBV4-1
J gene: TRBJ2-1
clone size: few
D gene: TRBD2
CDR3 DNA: TGCGCCAGCAGCCAAGGGCCCTGGACTAGCGAATACAATGAGCAGTTCTTC
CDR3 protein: CASSQGPWTSEYNEQFF

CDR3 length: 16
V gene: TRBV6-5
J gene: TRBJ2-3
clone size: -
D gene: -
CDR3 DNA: TGTGCCAGCAGTTCCCTGGGTAGAGAGGGTACAGATACGCAGTATTTT
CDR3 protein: CASSSLGREGTDTQYF

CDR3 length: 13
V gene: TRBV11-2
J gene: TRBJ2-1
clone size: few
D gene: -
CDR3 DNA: TGTGCCAGCACCTTAGGCGGGGGCGATGAGCAGTTCTTC
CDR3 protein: CASTLGGGDEQFF

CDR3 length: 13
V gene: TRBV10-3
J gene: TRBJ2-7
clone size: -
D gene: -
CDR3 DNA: TGTGCCATTAAGGACTGGGTCATGGGCGAGCAGTACTTC
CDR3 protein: CAIKDWVMGEQYF

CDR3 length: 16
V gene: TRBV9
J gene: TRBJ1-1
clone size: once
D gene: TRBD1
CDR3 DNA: TGTGCCAGCAGCGTCCTCCCGGACAGGGCGAACACTGAAGCTTTCTTT
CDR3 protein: CASSVLPDRANTEAFF

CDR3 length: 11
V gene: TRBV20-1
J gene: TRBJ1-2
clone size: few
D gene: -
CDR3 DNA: TGCAGTGCTAGAGATCAATATGGCTACACCTTC
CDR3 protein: CSARDQYGYTF

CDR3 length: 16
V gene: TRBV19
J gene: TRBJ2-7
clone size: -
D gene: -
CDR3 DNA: TGTGCCAGTAGTATAGATGATACCTCTACATCCTACGAGCAGTACTTC
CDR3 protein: CASSIDDTSTSYEQYF

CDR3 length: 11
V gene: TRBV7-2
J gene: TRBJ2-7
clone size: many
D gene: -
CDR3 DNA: TGTGCCAGCAGCTTAGTAGACGAGCAGTACTTC
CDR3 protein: CASSLVDEQYF

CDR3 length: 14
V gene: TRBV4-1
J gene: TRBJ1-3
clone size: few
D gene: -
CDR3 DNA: TGCGCCAGCAGCCAAACCCTCTATGGAAACACCATATATTTT
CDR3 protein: CASSQTLYGNTIYF

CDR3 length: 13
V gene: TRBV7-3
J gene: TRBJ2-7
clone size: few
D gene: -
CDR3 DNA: TGTGCCAGCAGCCACCTAGGCGGCTACGAGCAGTACTTC
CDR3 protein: CASSHLGGYEQYF

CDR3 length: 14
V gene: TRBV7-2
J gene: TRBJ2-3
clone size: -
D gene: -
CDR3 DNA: TGTGCCAGCAGCTTCCACATCGGGCCAGATACGCAGTATTTT
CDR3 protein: CASSFHIGPDTQYF

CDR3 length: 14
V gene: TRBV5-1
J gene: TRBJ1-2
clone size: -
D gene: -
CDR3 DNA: TGCGCCAGCAGCCATTTGATTAGTAACTATGGCTACACCTTC
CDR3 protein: CASSHLISNYGYTF

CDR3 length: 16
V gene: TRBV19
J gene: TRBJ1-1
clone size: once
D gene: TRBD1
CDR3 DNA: TGTGCCACCAGGGGGGCAGGAAGGGGCCCGAACACTGAAGCTTTCTTT
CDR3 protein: CATRGAGRGPNTEAFF

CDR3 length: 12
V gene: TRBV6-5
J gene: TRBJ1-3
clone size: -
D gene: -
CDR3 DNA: TGTGCCAGCAGTCCGAACGGAAACACCATATATTTT
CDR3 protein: CASSPNGNTIYF

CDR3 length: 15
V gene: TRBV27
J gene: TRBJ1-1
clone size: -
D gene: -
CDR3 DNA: TGTGCCAGCAGCTGGACCGGGAAGAGGAACACTGAAGCTTTCTTT
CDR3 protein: CASSWTGKRNTEAFF

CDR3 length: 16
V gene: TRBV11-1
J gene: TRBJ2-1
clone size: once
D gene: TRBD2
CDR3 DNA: TGTGCCAGCAGCTTAGCGGGAGGGAAGGCTTACAATGAGCAGTTCTTC
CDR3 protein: CASSLAGGKAYNEQFF

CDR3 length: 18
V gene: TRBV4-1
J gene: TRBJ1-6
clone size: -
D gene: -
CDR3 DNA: TGCGCCAGCAGCCAGGAGACAGGTGGACGGGTCTATAATTCACCCCTCCACTTT
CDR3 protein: CASSQETGGRVYNSPLHF

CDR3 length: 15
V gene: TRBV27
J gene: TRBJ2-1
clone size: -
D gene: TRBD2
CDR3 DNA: TGTGCCAGCAGTTCCGGGGACTACTCCTACAATGAGCAGTTCTTC
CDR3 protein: CASSSGDYSYNEQFF

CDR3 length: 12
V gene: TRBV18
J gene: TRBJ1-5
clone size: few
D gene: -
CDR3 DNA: TGTGCCAGCTCACCCCTGAATCAGCCCCAGCATTTT
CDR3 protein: CASSPLNQPQHF

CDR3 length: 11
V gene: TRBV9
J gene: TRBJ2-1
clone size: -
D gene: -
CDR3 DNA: TGTGCCAGCAGCGTAGGTCTCGAGCAGTTCTTC
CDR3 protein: CASSVGLEQFF

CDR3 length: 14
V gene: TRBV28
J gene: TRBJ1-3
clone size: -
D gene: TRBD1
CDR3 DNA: TGTGCCAGCAGAGGACAGGGGGGCGGAAACACCATATATTTT
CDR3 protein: CASRGQGGGNTIYF

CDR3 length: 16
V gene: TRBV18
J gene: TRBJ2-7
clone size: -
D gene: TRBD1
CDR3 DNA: TGTGCCAGCTCAACCCGACCGGGACAGGGGGCATACGAGCAGTACTTC
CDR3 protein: CASSTRPGQGAYEQYF

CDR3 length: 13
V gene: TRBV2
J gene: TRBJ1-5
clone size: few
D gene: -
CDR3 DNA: TGTGCCAGCAGGGCTTACGAGGATCAGCCCCAGCATTTT
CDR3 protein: CASRAYEDQPQHF

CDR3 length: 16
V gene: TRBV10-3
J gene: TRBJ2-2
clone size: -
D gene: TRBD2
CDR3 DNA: TGTGCCACCCAAGACACTAGCGACGCGAACACCGGGGAGCTGTTTTTT
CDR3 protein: CATQDTSDANTGELFF

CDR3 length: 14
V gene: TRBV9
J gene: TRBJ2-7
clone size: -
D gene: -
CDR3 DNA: TGTGCCAGCAGCGTAGGTCCAGGGGTCCACGAGCAGTACTTC
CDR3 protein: CASSVGPGVHEQYF

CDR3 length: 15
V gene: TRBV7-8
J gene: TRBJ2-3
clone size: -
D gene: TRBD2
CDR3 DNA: TGTGCCAGCAGCCCTCGGACTAGCGGGGGCGCCCTCCCGTATTTT
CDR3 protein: CASSPRTSGGALPYF

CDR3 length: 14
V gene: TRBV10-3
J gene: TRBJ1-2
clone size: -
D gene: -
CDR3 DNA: TGTGCCATCAGTGTTGGGGGCGGGTCCTATGGCTACACCTTC
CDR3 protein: CAISVGGGSYGYTF

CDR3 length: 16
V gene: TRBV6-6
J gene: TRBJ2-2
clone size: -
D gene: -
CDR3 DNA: TGTGCCAGCAGTTACGGACAGACTTTCAACACCGGGGAGCTGTTTTTT
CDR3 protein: CASSYGQTFNTGELFF

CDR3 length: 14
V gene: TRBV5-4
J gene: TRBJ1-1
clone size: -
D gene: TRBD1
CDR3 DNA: TGTGCCAGCAGGGACAGGGGCTTGAACACTGAAGCTTTCTTT
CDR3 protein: CASRDRGLNTEAFF

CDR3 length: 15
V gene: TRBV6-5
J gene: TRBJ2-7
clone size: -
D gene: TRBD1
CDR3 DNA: TGTGCCAGCAAAACGACCGGGACAGGGTCCTACGAGCAGTACTTC
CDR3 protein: CASKTTGTGSYEQYF

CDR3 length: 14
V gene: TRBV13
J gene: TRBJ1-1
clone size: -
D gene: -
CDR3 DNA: TGTGCCAGCAGCTTAGCCAGCCCAAACACTGAAGCTTTCTTT
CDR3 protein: CASSLASPNTEAFF

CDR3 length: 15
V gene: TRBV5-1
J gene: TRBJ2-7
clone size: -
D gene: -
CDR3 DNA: TGCGCCAGCAGCTGGAACAGGGTTAGCTCCTACGAGCAGTACTTC
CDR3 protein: CASSWNRVSSYEQYF

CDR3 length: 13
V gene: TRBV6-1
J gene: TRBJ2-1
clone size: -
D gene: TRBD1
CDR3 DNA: TGTGCCGACAGGGGGAGCTCCTACAATGAGCAGTTCTTC
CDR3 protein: CADRGSSYNEQFF

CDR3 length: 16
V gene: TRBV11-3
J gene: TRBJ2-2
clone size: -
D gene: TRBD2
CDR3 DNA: TGTGCCAGCAGTACAGGACTAGCGGGAGTTCCCGGGGAGCTGTTTTTT
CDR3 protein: CASSTGLAGVPGELFF

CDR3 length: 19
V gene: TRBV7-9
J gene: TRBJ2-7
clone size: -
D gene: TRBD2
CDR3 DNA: TGTGCCAGCAGCTCCACCGGAGGGACTACCCTTTCGGCCTCCTACGAGCAGTACTTC
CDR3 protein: CASSSTGGTTLSASYEQYF

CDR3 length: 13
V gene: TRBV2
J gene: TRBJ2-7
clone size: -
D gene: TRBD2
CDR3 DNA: TGTGCCAGTCGGGAGGGCCTTTTCTACGAGCAGTACTTC
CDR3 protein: CASREGLFYEQYF

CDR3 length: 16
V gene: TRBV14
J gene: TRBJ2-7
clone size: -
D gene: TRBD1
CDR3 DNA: TGTGCCAGCAGCCAAGGACGAGACAGGGGGAACTACGAGCAGTACTTC
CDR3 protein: CASSQGRDRGNYEQYF

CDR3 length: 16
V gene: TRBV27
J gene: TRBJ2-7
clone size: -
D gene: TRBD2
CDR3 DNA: TGTGCCAGCAGTTTGAAGTTAGGCGGGAGGGCCTTCGAGCAGTACTTC
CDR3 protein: CASSLKLGGRAFEQYF

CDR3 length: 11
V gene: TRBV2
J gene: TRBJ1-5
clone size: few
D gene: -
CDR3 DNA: TGTGCCAGCAGTGAAGCGTTTTTCCAGCATTTT
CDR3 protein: CASSEAFFQHF

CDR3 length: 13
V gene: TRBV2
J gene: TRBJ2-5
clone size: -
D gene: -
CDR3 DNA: TGTGCCAGCAGTGAACCTAGTGGGGAGACCCAGTACTTC
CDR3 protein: CASSEPSGETQYF

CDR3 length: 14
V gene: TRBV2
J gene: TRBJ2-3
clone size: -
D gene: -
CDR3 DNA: TGTGCCAGCAGTGATGGCATTGGGGCAGATACGCAGTATTTT
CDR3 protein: CASSDGIGADTQYF

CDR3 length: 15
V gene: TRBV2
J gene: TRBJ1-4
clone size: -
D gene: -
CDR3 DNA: TGTGCCAGCAGTGAAGCTAGGCCGAACTATGAAAAACTGTTTTTT
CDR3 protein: CASSEARPNYEKLFF

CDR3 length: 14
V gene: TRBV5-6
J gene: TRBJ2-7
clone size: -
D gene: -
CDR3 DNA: TGTGCCAGCAGCTTGGGGGGGATGGCCTACGAGCAGTACTTC
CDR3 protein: CASSLGGMAYEQYF

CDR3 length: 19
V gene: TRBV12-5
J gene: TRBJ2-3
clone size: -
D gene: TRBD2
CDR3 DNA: TGTGCTAGTGGTTTGGTATTGGGAAAAGCGGGGGGTAGCACAGATACGCAGTATTTT
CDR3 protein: CASGLVLGKAGGSTDTQYF